This T cell receptor (beta chain) was captured in a study of chemoradiotherapy in HPV16-positive cancers. The V gene's germline CDR1 is SGHRS and CDR2 YFSETQ. CDR3 length: 14 amino acids. V was cut by 5 bases and J by 4 bases, with 12 bases left in between. Sequencing was performed with immunoSEQ multiplex PCR; in TCRdb, only in-frame clones are kept and a portion is missing. The sample holds 9,000 to 15,000 clones, 63% seen once. The specimen was obtained from a patient who underwent chemoradiotherapy. The origin of this receptor is a human donor with HPV-associated anogenital cancer. The chain recombines TRBV5-1 with TRBJ1-4; D uncertain. CDR3 DNA sequence: TGCGCCAGCAGGGCGGGGAATGATAATGAAAAACTGTTTTTT. This gives the protein CASRAGNDNEKLFF.